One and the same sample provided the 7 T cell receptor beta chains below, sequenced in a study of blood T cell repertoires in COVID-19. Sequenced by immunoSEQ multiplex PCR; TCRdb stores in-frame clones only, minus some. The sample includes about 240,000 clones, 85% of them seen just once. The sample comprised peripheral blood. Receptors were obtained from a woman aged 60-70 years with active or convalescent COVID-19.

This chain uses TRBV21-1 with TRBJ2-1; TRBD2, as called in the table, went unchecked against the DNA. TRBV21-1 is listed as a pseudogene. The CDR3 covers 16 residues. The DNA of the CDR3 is TGTGCCAGCAGCGCGCTAGCGGGAGGGAGGTACAATGAGCAGTTCTTC. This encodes CASSALAGGRYNEQFF.

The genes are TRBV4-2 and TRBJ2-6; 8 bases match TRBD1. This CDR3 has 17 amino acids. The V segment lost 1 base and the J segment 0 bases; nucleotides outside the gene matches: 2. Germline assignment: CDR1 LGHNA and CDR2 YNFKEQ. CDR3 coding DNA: TGTGCCAGCAGCCAAGGACAGGGGCTCTCTGGGGCCAACGTCCTGACTTTC. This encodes CASSQGQGLSGANVLTF.

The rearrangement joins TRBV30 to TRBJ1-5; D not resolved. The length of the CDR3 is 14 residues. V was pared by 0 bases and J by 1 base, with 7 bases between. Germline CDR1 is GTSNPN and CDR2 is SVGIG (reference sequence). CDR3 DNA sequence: TGTGCCTGGAGTGTTCATACAAGCAATCAGCCCCAGCATTTT. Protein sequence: CAWSVHTSNQPQHF.

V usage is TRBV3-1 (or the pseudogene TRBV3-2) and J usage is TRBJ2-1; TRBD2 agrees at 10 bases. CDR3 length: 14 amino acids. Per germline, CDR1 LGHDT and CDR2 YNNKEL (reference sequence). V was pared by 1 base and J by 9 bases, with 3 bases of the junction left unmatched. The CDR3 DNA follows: TGTGCCAGCAGCCAAGGAGCGGGAGGGGGTGAGCAGTTCTTC. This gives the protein CASSQGAGGGEQFF.

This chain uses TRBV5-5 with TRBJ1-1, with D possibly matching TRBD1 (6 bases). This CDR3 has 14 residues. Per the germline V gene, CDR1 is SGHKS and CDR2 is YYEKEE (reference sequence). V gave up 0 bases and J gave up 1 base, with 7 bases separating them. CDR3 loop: CASSLVGGNTEAFF. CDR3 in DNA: TGTGCCAGCAGCTTGGTAGGGGGGAACACTGAAGCTTTCTTT.

CDR3 loop: CASSIDRDTDTQYF. The CDR3, as DNA: TGTGCCAGCAGTATAGACAGGGACACAGATACGCAGTATTTT. The V call is TRBV28, the J call TRBJ2-3, with TRBD1 identical over 7 bases. Germline values: CDR1 MDHEN, CDR2 SYDVKM. This CDR3 has 14 amino acids. The J segment lost 2 bases and the V segment lost 5 bases, leaving 4 bases of the junction unmatched.

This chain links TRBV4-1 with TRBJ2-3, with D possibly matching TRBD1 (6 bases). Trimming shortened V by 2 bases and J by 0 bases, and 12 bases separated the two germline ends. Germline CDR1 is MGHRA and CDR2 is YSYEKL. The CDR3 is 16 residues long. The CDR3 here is CASSQSEDSSTDTQYF. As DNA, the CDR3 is TGCGCCAGCAGCCAATCCGAGGACAGTAGCACAGATACGCAGTATTTT.